Detailed here is one TCR beta chain. The CDR3 runs to 15 residues. CDR1 is GTSNPN, CDR2 SVGIG, per germline (reference sequence). The V and J ends lost 1 base and 1 base respectively, with 13 bases between them. These data are taken from a study of T cell changes during pregnancy in multiple sclerosis. Sequencing used immunoSEQ multiplex PCR; TCRdb keeps in-frame clones, though not all of them. The table includes about 22,000 clones, more than 85% detected once. This clonotype originated in a female donor in good health, enrolled as a control in a pregnancy study. The chain uses TRBV30 and TRBJ1-2; TRBD1 might be the D (5 bases). The sequencing here drew on CD4+ T cells from peripheral blood mononuclear cells, taken after pregnancy. This CDR3 is CAWSALARVNYGYTF. The CDR3 bases are TGTGCCTGGAGTGCCTTAGCCAGGGTTAACTATGGCTACACCTTC.